This T cell receptor beta chain was recorded in a study of T cells in Graves' hyperthyroidism and ophthalmopathy. Looking at the study overall: Peripheral blood specimens were obtained at initial diagnosis, prior to any treatment.

Study-wide results and caveats: Blood also carried most thyroid clonotypes expanded above 0.001. A 13 V-J signature model discriminated ophthalmopathy versus stable hyperthyroidism.

This clonotype was recorded once. No antigen is known for it. The CDR3 has 15 residues. In germline, CDR1 is SGHTA, CDR2 FQGNSA. Trimming took 5 bases from V and 1 from J, leaving 12 bases between them. The source material, RNA transcripts, was used to amplify TCR beta CDR3 regions. HTBI primers drove first-round RT-PCR of the TCR CDR3. From the multiplex PCR reads, TCRdb called clonotypes with MiXCR, one entry per CDR3 protein. This sample has about 290,000 distinct CDR3 sequences, with about 14% found just once. This receptor was obtained from a woman aged 30 to 39 with Graves' hyperthyroidism that later progressed to Graves' ophthalmopathy. The source material was blood. This chain connects TRBV7-2 to TRBJ2-4; a weak D match, TRBD1 (6 bases). CDR3 amino acids: CASSAYREAKNIQYF. CDR3 coding DNA: TGTGCCAGCAGCGCATACAGGGAGGCCAAAAACATTCAGTACTTC.